This T cell receptor beta chain was observed in a study of T cells in Graves' hyperthyroidism and ophthalmopathy. Study-level points and caveats: A 13 V-J model separated ophthalmopathy from stable hyperthyroidism. Most thyroid clonotypes with frequency above 0.001 were detected in blood.

In the case of this clonotype: What it recognizes is unknown.

The definition of stable Graves' hyperthyroidism was no ophthalmopathy progression within 18 months. This sample holds PBMCs from under 11 ml fresh peripheral blood. This CDR3 is built from 18 residues. V shed 2 bases and J 2 bases; nucleotides not matched to a gene: 10. Germline-derived CDR1 and CDR2 are MGHDK and SYGVNS. Amplified regions were TCR beta CDR3 sequences from RNA transcripts. An initial round of RT-PCR targeting the TCR CDR3 relied on the HTBI primer set. TCRdb re-analysed the multiplex PCR reads in MiXCR, keeping a single row per CDR3 protein. The sample holds about 350,000 distinct CDR3 sequences, around 13% seen once.

The sequencing sample was made of blood. The chain links TRBV25-1 to TRBJ2-3, with 10 bases aligning to TRBD2. This sequence was found in a woman aged 25 to 39 with Graves' hyperthyroidism. CDR3 amino acids: CASSEPHRTSGNTDTQYF. The CDR3 nucleotides are TGTGCCAGCAGTGAACCCCACCGGACTAGCGGAAACACAGATACGCAGTATTTT. Based on the CDR3 plus reference TRBV25-1 and TRBJ2-3, the full variable domain is EADIYQTPRYLVIGTGKKITLECSQTMGHDKMYWYQQDPGMELHLIHYSYGVNSTEKGDLSSESTVSRIRTEHFPLTLESARPSHTSQYLCASSEPHRTSGNTDTQYFGPGTRLTVL.